This is a list of T cell receptor beta chains from one sample in a study of cytomegalovirus exposure and HLA in healthy donors. Method: immunoSEQ multiplex PCR; TCRdb's copy keeps in-frame clones and lacks some. This table holds roughly 100,000 clones, 60% to 80% found once. What was sequenced was PBMCs. These receptors all stem from a man aged 55 to 69 in good health and CMV-seropositive. Each CDR3 is given with its conserved first and last residue. The order of the fields is clone size, V gene, J gene, D gene, CDR3 length, CDR3 DNA, CDR3 protein. The D gene is left open where the match is weak. Size tells how often a clone was seen (once, few, many) or the class of an expanded clone, and some rows leave it out.

NA,TRBV4-2,TRBJ2-2,TRBD2,18,TGTGCCAGCAGCCAAGGGAAGATTAGCGGGGGGAACACCGGGGAGCTGTTTTTT,CASSQGKISGGNTGELFF
NA,TRBV5-1,TRBJ1-1,NA,13,TGCGCCAGCAGCTTATTAAAGGGGACTGAAGCTTTCTTT,CASSLLKGTEAFF
NA,TRBV4-1,TRBJ1-2,NA,14,TGCGCCAGCAGCCAGATACAGGGAAACTATGGCTACACCTTC,CASSQIQGNYGYTF
few,TRBV7-9,TRBJ2-7,TRBD1,16,TGTGCCAGCAGCTTAGGGGGGACAGGGGGCCTCTACGAGCAGTACTTC,CASSLGGTGGLYEQYF
NA,TRBV4-2,TRBJ2-1,NA,17,TGTGCCAGCAGCTCAATCCTCTCGGGGGTTCGTTACAATGAGCAGTTCTTC,CASSSILSGVRYNEQFF
NA,TRBV27,TRBJ1-1,TRBD1,17,TGTGCCAGCAGACGCCCGGGACAGGGCCCCGAAGGGGCTGAAGCTTTCTTT,CASRRPGQGPEGAEAFF
few,TRBV4-3,TRBJ1-2,NA,14,TGCGCCAGCAGCGCTTGGCAGGGTCCGTATGGCTACACCTTC,CASSAWQGPYGYTF
NA,TRBV19,TRBJ2-1,TRBD2,13,TGTGCCAGTAGTACCCGGGGGGGCAGGGAGCAGTTCTTC,CASSTRGGREQFF
few,TRBV10-3,TRBJ2-7,NA,15,TGTGCCATCAGCCCCACATCCCAAAGATCCTACGAGCAGTACTTC,CAISPTSQRSYEQYF
NA,TRBV11-2,TRBJ2-7,NA,14,TGTGCCAGCAGCCAAACTAGCTTCTCCTACGAGCAGTACTTC,CASSQTSFSYEQYF
many,TRBV7-6,TRBJ1-1,TRBD1,18,TGTGCCAGCAGCTTAGAGACAGGGGGCAGTTGGAGGAACACTGAAGCTTTCTTT,CASSLETGGSWRNTEAFF
NA,TRBV6-1,TRBJ1-5,TRBD1,15,TGTGCCAGCAGCAGGGACAGGGGAGGCAATCAGCCCCAGCATTTT,CASSRDRGGNQPQHF
NA,TRBV6-1,TRBJ1-2,NA,13,TGTGCCAGCACTAAGAGGTCAGTCTATGGCTACACCTTC,CASTKRSVYGYTF
once,TRBV5-4,TRBJ1-2,TRBD1,13,TGTGCCAGCAGCTGGGACAGGGTTGATGGCTACACCTTC,CASSWDRVDGYTF
NA,TRBV5-4,TRBJ2-1,TRBD1,16,TGTGCCAGCAGCTCCCCCCGACAGGGAATCTACAATGAGCAGTTCTTC,CASSSPRQGIYNEQFF
few,TRBV5-1,TRBJ1-4,NA,15,TGCGCCAGCAGGCCAGACAGGAGATCCCTGGAAAAACTGTTTTTT,CASRPDRRSLEKLFF
NA,TRBV5-1,TRBJ1-1,TRBD1,14,TGCGCCAGCAGTGCACAGGGGGGGAACACTGAAGCTTTCTTT,CASSAQGGNTEAFF
NA,TRBV5-1,TRBJ2-5,NA,17,TGCGCCAGCAGCTTGGCCGGGGTTAACCCACACACAGAGACCCAGTACTTC,CASSLAGVNPHTETQYF
NA,TRBV2,TRBJ2-1,NA,15,TGTGCCAGCACCCCAGGCAGCGGGTTGCGGCATGAGCAGTTCTTC,CASTPGSGLRHEQFF
NA,TRBV6-1,TRBJ2-1,TRBD2,15,TGTGCCAGCAGTGAACTAGCGGGGGGGTACAATGAGCAGTTCTTC,CASSELAGGYNEQFF
NA,TRBV5-6,TRBJ1-2,NA,14,TGTGCCAGCAGCTTCCCGGGGGATCACTATGGCTACACCTTC,CASSFPGDHYGYTF
NA,TRBV19,TRBJ1-5,NA,16,TGTGCCAGTAGTGTTTGGTCAGTCCGTAGCAATCAGCCCCAGCATTTT,CASSVWSVRSNQPQHF
NA,TRBV19,TRBJ1-6,NA,16,TGTGCCAGTAGCCAAGGCCAGGGTTCCTATAATTCACCCCTCCACTTT,CASSQGQGSYNSPLHF
many,TRBV6-4,TRBJ2-2,NA,14,TGTGCCAGCAGTGACGGCTCAGACACCGGGGAGCTGTTTTTT,CASSDGSDTGELFF
NA,TRBV19,TRBJ1-1,TRBD1,14,TGTGCCAGTAGTAGACAGGGAATGAACACTGAAGCTTTCTTT,CASSRQGMNTEAFF
NA,TRBV19,TRBJ1-2,TRBD1,13,TGTGCCAGTAGTATAGCAGGGGGCGTGGGCTACACCTTC,CASSIAGGVGYTF
NA,TRBV14,TRBJ2-1,TRBD2,16,TGTGCCAGCAGCCCAATGAGCGGACTAGCAAGGAATGAGCAGTTCTTC,CASSPMSGLARNEQFF
NA,TRBV30,TRBJ2-3,NA,12,TGTGCCTGGAGTGCGACTGCCGATACGCAGTATTTT,CAWSATADTQYF
NA,TRBV6-5,TRBJ2-7,TRBD2,15,TGTGCCAGCAAAATGAGCGGGGGGCCAAACTACGAGCAGTACTTC,CASKMSGGPNYEQYF
NA,TRBV7-8,TRBJ2-2,TRBD2,17,TGTGCCAGCAGCTTAGGCGGGGGGGCCCCTAGAACCGGGGAGCTGTTTTTT,CASSLGGGAPRTGELFF
NA,TRBV11-1,TRBJ2-7,NA,16,TGTGCCAGCAGCTTAGGAGGGGGACACATCTCCTACGAGCAGTACTTC,CASSLGGGHISYEQYF
NA,TRBV6-6,TRBJ2-3,TRBD2,12,TGTGCCAGCAGTGAGCGGGGGGATACGCAGTATTTT,CASSERGDTQYF
NA,TRBV9,TRBJ2-6,NA,16,TGTGCCAGCAGCCCGGGACATCGCTCTGGGGCCAACGTCCTGACTTTC,CASSPGHRSGANVLTF
NA,TRBV28,TRBJ2-5,TRBD2,14,TGTGCCAGCAAACTAGCGGGGACAAAGGAGACCCAGTACTTC,CASKLAGTKETQYF
NA,TRBV7-9,TRBJ2-7,TRBD1,13,TGTGCCACACAGGACAGGGGAAACAACGAGCAGTACTTC,CATQDRGNNEQYF
NA,TRBV7-9,TRBJ1-3,NA,16,TGTTCCAGCAGCCTTTGGACATTGAGCTCTGGAAACACCATATATTTT,CSSSLWTLSSGNTIYF
few,TRBV5-6,TRBJ1-2,TRBD1,14,TGTGCCAGCAGCCCCTTGACAGGGAACTATGGCTACACCTTC,CASSPLTGNYGYTF
few,TRBV19,TRBJ1-6,NA,13,TGTGCCAGTAGTATGGGGCAGCCTTCACCCCTCCACTTT,CASSMGQPSPLHF
NA,TRBV19,TRBJ2-3,NA,14,TGTGCCAGTAGTATACCCCCCAGGCCTGATACGCAGTATTTT,CASSIPPRPDTQYF
NA,TRBV5-1,TRBJ2-7,NA,14,TGCGCCAGCAGCTTGTTTGGCGGAACCTACGAGCAGTACTTC,CASSLFGGTYEQYF
NA,TRBV30,TRBJ1-2,NA,13,TGTGCACGCACCAAGACTACGCGGGATGGCTACACCTTC,CARTKTTRDGYTF
once,TRBV5-4,TRBJ2-3,NA,16,TGTGCCAGCAGCTTGGCAGGGGAGAGTAGAACAGATACGCAGTATTTT,CASSLAGESRTDTQYF
few,TRBV12-5,TRBJ1-4,TRBD1,15,TGTGCTAGTGGACCAGGGACAGTAAATAATGAAAAACTGTTTTTT,CASGPGTVNNEKLFF
NA,TRBV6-1,TRBJ2-3,TRBD2,15,TGTGCCAGCAGGGCACTAGCGGGGGGGAAAGATACGCAGTATTTT,CASRALAGGKDTQYF
NA,TRBV7-2,TRBJ1-1,NA,14,TGTGCCAGCAGCCCAATCTCGACAGTACCTGAAGCTTTCTTT,CASSPISTVPEAFF
NA,TRBV9,TRBJ2-7,TRBD1,15,TGTGCCAGCAGCCCCGAAGGGACAGGGGGATACGAGCAGTACTTC,CASSPEGTGGYEQYF
NA,TRBV7-2,TRBJ1-2,TRBD1,14,TGTGCCAGCAGCTCGCAGACAGGGAGCTATGGCTACACCTTC,CASSSQTGSYGYTF
few,TRBV11-2,TRBJ1-4,NA,16,TGTGCCAGCAGCCCCTCCCTGGCGGGGTTTGGTGAAAAACTGTTTTTT,CASSPSLAGFGEKLFF
NA,TRBV11-1,TRBJ2-1,TRBD2,13,TGTGCCAGCGTGACTAGCGGGGGGGATGAGCAGTTCTTC,CASVTSGGDEQFF
few,TRBV6-5,TRBJ1-3,NA,13,TGTGCCAGCAGTTACCCGACAGGAAACACCATATATTTT,CASSYPTGNTIYF
once,TRBV19,TRBJ1-5,NA,13,TGTGCCAGTAGTACAACAGGGTACCAGCCCCAGCATTTT,CASSTTGYQPQHF
NA,TRBV6-1,TRBJ1-1,NA,14,TGTGCCAGCAGTGAAAACAGGGTATTAGCTGAAGCTTTCTTT,CASSENRVLAEAFF
NA,TRBV6-5,TRBJ2-2,NA,15,TGTGCCAGCCGGACAGCTATCGCGAACACCGGGGAGCTGTTTTTT,CASRTAIANTGELFF
NA,TRBV10-2,TRBJ1-1,TRBD1,15,TGCGCCAGCAGGTCCGGGACAGGGGTCTTATTTGAAGCTTTCTTT,CASRSGTGVLFEAFF
NA,TRBV18,TRBJ2-5,NA,15,TGTGCCAGCTCACCACGGAGGCAAATCCAAGAGACCCAGTACTTC,CASSPRRQIQETQYF